This TCR beta chain was documented in a study of tumor and adjacent non-tumor tissue in lung cancer. General study points: In normal lung, the top 100 clones were significantly more dominant than in tumor.

A modified ARM-PCR protocol with three rounds of nested PCR amplified TCRbeta. TCRdb fed the multiplex PCR reads into MiXCR, producing one record per CDR3 protein. The sample carries some 97,000 distinct CDR3 sequences, about 60% recorded once. RNA was extracted from bulk tissue without any cell sorting. This non-tumor lung sample came from over 3 cm beyond the tumor edge. Germline V gene data show CDR1 as SQVTM and CDR2 as ANQGSEA. Ends included, the CDR3 has 17 residues. Worth noting for this clonotype: Antigen: not known. A read error is likely, as this CDR3 ends without the conserved phenylalanine or tryptophan. The DNA is omitted, as the CDR3 cannot be located on it reliably, and the CDR3 follows TCRdb's listing.

This TCR was recovered from a man in his thirties or forties with non-small cell lung cancer. The chain links TRBV29-1 to TRBJ2-2; the listed D gene, TRBD1, was not tested against the DNA. The sequencing input was distant non-tumor lung tissue. The CDR3 loop reads CSVDGTASKGPTGELLS.